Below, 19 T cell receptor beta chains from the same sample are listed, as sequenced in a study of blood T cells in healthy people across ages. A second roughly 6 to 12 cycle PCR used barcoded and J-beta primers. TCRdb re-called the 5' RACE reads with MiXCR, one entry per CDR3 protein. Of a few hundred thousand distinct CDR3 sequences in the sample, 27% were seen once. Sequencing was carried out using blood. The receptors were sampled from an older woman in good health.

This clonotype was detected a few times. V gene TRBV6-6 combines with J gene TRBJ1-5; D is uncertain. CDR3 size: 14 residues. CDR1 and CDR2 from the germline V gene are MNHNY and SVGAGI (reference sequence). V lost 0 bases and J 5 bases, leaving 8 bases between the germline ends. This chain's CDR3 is CASSYSSTDQPQHF. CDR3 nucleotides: TGTGCCAGCAGTTACTCCTCAACGGATCAGCCCCAGCATTTT.

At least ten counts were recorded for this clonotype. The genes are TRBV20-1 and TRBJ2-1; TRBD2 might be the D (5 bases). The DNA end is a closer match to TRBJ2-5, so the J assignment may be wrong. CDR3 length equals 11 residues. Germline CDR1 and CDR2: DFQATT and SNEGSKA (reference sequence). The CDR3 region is CSAVTGETQYF. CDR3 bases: TGCAGTGCTGTGACGGGGGAGACCCAGTACTTC.

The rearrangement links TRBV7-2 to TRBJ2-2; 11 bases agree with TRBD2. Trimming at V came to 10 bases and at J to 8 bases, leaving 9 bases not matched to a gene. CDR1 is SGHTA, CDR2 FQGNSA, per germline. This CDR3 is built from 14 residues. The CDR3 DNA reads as TGTGCCACGCGGGTAGCGGGGGGGCTGGGGGAGCTGTTTTTT. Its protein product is CATRVAGGLGELFF.

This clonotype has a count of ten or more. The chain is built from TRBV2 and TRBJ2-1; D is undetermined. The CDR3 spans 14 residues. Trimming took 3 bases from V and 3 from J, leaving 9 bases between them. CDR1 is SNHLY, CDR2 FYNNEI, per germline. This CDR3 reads CASSEGQSYNEQFF. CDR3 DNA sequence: TGTGCCAGCAGTGAGGGTCAGAGCTACAATGAGCAGTTCTTC.

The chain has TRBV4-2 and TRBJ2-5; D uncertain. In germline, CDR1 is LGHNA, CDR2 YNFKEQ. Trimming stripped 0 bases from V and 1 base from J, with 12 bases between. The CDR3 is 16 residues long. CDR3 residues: CASSQDLSRGQETQYF. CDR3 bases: TGTGCCAGCAGCCAAGATCTTTCCCGCGGCCAAGAGACCCAGTACTTC.

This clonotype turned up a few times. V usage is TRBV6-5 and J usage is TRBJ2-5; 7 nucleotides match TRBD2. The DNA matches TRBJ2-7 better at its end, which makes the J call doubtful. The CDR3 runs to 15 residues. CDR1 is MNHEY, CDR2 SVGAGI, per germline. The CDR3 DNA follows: TGTGCCAGCAGAAGTTCGGGGGGAGCGTTCTACGAGCAGTACTTC. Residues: CASRSSGGAFYEQYF.

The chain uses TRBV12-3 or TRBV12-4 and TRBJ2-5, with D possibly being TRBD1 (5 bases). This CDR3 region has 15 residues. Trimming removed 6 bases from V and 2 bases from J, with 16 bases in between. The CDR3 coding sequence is TGTGCCAGCAGCTCCCCACACAGGCAGCAAGAGACCCAGTACTTC. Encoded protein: CASSSPHRQQETQYF.

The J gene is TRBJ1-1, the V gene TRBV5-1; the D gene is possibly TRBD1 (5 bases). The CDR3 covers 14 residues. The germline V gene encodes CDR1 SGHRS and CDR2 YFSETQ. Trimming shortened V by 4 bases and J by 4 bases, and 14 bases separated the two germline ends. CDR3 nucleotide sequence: TGCGCCAGCAGCCCCGAACCGGGGCGCACTGAAGCTTTCTTT. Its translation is CASSPEPGRTEAFF.

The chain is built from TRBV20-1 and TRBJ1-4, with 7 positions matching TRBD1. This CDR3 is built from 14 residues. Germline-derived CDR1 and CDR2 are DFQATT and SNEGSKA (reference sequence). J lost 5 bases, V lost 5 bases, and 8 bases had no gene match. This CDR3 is CSARRQGRNEKLFF. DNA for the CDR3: TGCAGTGCTCGAAGACAGGGTAGAAATGAAAAACTGTTTTTT.

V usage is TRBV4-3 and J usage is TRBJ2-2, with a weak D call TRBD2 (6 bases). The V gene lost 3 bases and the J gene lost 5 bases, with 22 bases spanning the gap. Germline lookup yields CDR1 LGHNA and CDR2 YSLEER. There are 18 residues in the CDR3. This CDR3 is CASSQELFGGLGTGELFF. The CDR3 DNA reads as TGCGCCAGCAGCCAGGAGTTGTTCGGGGGACTTGGTACCGGGGAGCTGTTTTTT.

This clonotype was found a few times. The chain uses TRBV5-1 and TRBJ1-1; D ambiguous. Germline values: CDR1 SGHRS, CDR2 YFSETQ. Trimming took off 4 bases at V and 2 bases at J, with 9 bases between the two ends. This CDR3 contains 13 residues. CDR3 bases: TGCGCCAGCAGCGCCCACCACAACACTGAAGCTTTCTTT. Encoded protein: CASSAHHNTEAFF.

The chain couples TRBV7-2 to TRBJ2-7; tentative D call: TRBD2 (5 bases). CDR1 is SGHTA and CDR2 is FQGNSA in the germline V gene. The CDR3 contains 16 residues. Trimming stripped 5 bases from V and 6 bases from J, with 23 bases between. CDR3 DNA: TGTGCCAGCAGCCTACAAAACACCGGGGTTGGAGGCGAGCAGTACTTC. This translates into CASSLQNTGVGGEQYF.

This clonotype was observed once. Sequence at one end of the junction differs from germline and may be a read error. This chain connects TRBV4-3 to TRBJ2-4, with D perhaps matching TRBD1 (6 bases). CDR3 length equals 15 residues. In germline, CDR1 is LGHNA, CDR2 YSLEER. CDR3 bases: TGCGTCAGCAGCCATGGAACAGGGTTCCAAAACATTCAGTACTTC. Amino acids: CVSSHGTGFQNIQYF.

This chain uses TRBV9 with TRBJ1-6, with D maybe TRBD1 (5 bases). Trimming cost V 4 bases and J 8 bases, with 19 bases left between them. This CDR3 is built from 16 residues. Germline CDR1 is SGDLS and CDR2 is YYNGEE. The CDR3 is CASSPEYGGSYSPLHF. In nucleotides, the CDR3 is TGTGCCAGCAGCCCGGAATACGGGGGGAGTTATTCACCCCTCCACTTT.

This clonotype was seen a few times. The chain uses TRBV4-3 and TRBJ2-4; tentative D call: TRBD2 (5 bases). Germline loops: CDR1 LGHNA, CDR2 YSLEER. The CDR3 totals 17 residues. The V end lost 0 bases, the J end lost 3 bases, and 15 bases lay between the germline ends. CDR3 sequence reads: CASSQDWATEGKNIQYF. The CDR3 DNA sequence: TGCGCCAGCAGCCAAGATTGGGCCACAGAGGGCAAAAACATTCAGTACTTC.

CDR3 region: CASSLGGGTVQETQYF. Here the CDR3 DNA reads TGTGCCAGCAGCTTAGGTGGAGGGACAGTCCAAGAGACCCAGTACTTC. This rearrangement joins TRBV7-8 to TRBJ2-5, with D possibly matching TRBD1 (7 bases). This CDR3 has 16 amino acids. Germline lookup yields CDR1 SGHVS and CDR2 FQNEAQ. The V and J ends lost 1 base and 1 base respectively, with 13 bases between them.

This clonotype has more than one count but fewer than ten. CDR3 nucleotide sequence: TGTGCCAGCAGTGATAATGTCCTGGAGCAGTTCTTC. Protein: CASSDNVLEQFF. The chain is built from TRBV2 and TRBJ2-1; D remains unclear. The CDR3 totals 12 residues. Per germline, CDR1 SNHLY and CDR2 FYNNEI. Trimming removed 3 bases from V and 10 bases from J, with 10 bases in between.

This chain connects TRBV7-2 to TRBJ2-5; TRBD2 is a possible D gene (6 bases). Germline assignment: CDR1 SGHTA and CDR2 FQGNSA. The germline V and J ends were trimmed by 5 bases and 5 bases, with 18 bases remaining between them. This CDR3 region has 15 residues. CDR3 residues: CASSPPGLPRETQYF. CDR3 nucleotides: TGTGCCAGCAGCCCCCCGGGACTGCCTCGTGAGACCCAGTACTTC.

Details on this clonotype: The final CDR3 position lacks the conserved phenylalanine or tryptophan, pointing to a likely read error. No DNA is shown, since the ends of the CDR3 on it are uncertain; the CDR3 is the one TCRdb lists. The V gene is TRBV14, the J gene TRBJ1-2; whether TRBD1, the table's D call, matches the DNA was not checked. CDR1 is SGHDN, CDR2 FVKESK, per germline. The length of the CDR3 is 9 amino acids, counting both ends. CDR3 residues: CARKTGTDI.